This T cell receptor beta chain was sequenced during a study of cytomegalovirus exposure and HLA in healthy donors. Findings and limits, study-wide: CMV serostatus alone was available as immune exposure information.

With 60 Vbeta and 13 Jbeta primers, the PCR was carried out. Generated by immunoSEQ multiplex PCR, the TCRdb table keeps only in-frame clones and is missing some. Of around 160,000 clones listed, 60% to 85% are singletons. With respect to this clone: The antigen remains undetermined.

The sequencing input was PBMCs. The TCR originated in a man aged 40-55 years in good health and CMV-seropositive.

The CDR3 region has the DNA TGTGCCAGCAGCTTGGTGGCCAGAGGGAACTATGGCTACACCTTC. Residues: CASSLVARGNYGYTF. The V call is TRBV5-5, the J call TRBJ1-2; no firm D call. Germline V gene lookup returns CDR1 SGHKS and CDR2 YYEKEE (reference sequence). CDR3 length: 15 amino acids. Trimming left V 0 bases short and J 2 bases short, with 11 bases between. The complete variable domain, with remaining parts taken from reference TRBV5-5 and TRBJ1-2, reads DAGVTQSPTHLIKTRGQQVTLRCSPISGHKSVSWYQQVLGQGPQFIFQYYEKEERGRGNFPDRFSARQFPNYSSELNVNALLLGDSALYLCASSLVARGNYGYTFGSGTRLTVV.